Below are 14 T cell receptor beta chains sequenced from a single sample in a study of cytomegalovirus exposure and HLA in healthy donors. Amplification used 60 Vbeta primers and 13 Jbeta primers. Clones were sequenced by immunoSEQ multiplex PCR, and TCRdb holds only the in-frame ones, with some missing. The sample records around 200,000 clones, just over 75% being singletons. Sequenced material: PBMCs. The source is a woman aged 55-75 years in good health and CMV-seropositive.

CDR3 residues: CAWSWTANTEAFF. The DNA for the CDR3 is TGTGCCTGGAGTTGGACAGCAAACACTGAAGCTTTCTTT. The rearrangement uses TRBV30 and TRBJ1-1; possible D gene TRBD1, 6 bases. The germline gives CDR1 GTSNPN, CDR2 SVGIG (reference sequence). Trimming removed 2 bases at V and 2 bases at J, with 9 bases between. CDR3 length: 13 residues.

The chain recombines TRBV11-2 with TRBJ1-2, with 7 bases identical to TRBD1. Looked up from germline, CDR1 is SGHAT and CDR2 is FQNNGV. The CDR3 has 14 amino acids. V was pared by 5 bases and J by 4 bases, with 7 bases of the junction left unmatched. The CDR3 reads CASSHTGTVYGYTF. The CDR3 nucleotides read TGTGCCAGCAGCCATACCGGGACAGTCTATGGCTACACCTTC.

The chain employs TRBV7-9 and TRBJ1-2; weak D call: TRBD1 (5 bases). This CDR3 comprises 14 residues. The V and J ends lost 2 bases and 3 bases respectively, with 10 bases between them. In germline, CDR1 is SEHNR, CDR2 FQNEAQ (reference sequence). The CDR3 spells CASSLLDSYYGYTF. The CDR3 nucleotides read TGTGCCAGCAGCTTATTAGACAGCTACTATGGCTACACCTTC.

The chain joins TRBV11-1 to TRBJ1-3; 10 bases match TRBD1. The CDR3 runs 16 residues. Germline loops: CDR1 SGHAT, CDR2 FQDESV (reference sequence). V was pared by 3 bases and J by 2 bases, with 4 bases of the junction left unmatched. The CDR3 DNA reads as TGTGCCAGCAGCTTGACAGGGGGCACCGCTGGAAACACCATATATTTT. Amino acid sequence: CASSLTGGTAGNTIYF.

The chain recombines TRBV9 with TRBJ2-1; tentatively, D is TRBD1 (7 bases). Trimming removed 4 bases at V and 5 bases at J, with 19 bases between. Looked up from germline, CDR1 is SGDLS and CDR2 is YYNGEE. The CDR3 is 16 amino acids. The chain's CDR3 is CASSPVGQGGHNEQFF. In DNA form, the CDR3 reads TGTGCCAGCAGCCCCGTGGGGCAGGGGGGTCACAATGAGCAGTTCTTC.

This clone showed up just once. This sample includes further DNA sequences coding for the same CDR3. The chain combines TRBV20-1 with TRBJ2-3; no reliable D call. Germline-derived CDR1 and CDR2 are DFQATT and SNEGSKA (reference sequence). The CDR3 contains 11 residues. V dropped 6 bases and J dropped 3 bases, with 7 bases sitting between them. CDR3 in DNA: TGCAGTGCGGCCGGGACAGATACGCAGTATTTT. This gives the protein CSAAGTDTQYF.

This chain uses TRBV5-1 with TRBJ2-5; the match to TRBD2 covers 11 bases. The V and J ends lost 4 bases and 0 bases, in that order; junction bases with no gene match: 8. This CDR3 comprises 17 residues. Germline CDR1 reads SGHRS; CDR2 reads YFSETQ. DNA for the CDR3: TGCGCCAGCAGCCTCGGACTAGCGGGCATGTACCAAGAGACCCAGTACTTC. Amino acid sequence: CASSLGLAGMYQETQYF.

The chain employs TRBV5-1 and TRBJ2-1; 10 bases are shared with TRBD2. V shed 4 bases and J 2 bases; nucleotides not matched to a gene: 3. This CDR3 spans 15 amino acids. CDR1 SGHRS and CDR2 YFSETQ come from the germline V gene. The CDR3: CASSALAGTYNEQFF. The DNA of the CDR3 is TGCGCCAGCAGCGCACTAGCGGGGACCTACAATGAGCAGTTCTTC.

The chain links TRBV6-5 to TRBJ1-4; D unclear. CDR1 and CDR2 from the germline V gene are MNHEY and SVGAGI. Deletions cut 6 bases from V and 7 bases from J, with 18 bases between. There are 15 residues in the CDR3. CDR3 loop: CASRRASFPAEKLFF. Here the CDR3 DNA reads TGTGCCAGCAGGCGTGCGTCCTTCCCTGCTGAAAAACTGTTTTTT.

The V and J genes are TRBV5-1 and TRBJ1-1; no reliable D call. This CDR3 contains 13 residues. Germline-derived CDR1 and CDR2 are SGHRS and YFSETQ. Trimming cost V 0 bases and J 3 bases, with 6 bases left between them. As DNA, the CDR3 is TGCGCCAGCAGCTTGGAACGGTACACTGAAGCTTTCTTT. Translating it yields CASSLERYTEAFF.

The chain combines TRBV5-1 with TRBJ1-5; the D is unclear. V was cut by 0 bases and J by 7 bases, with 11 bases left in between. CDR1 and CDR2 from the germline V gene are SGHRS and YFSETQ. The CDR3 is 14 amino acids. CDR3: CASSLGVAGQPQHF. The CDR3 coding sequence is TGCGCCAGCAGCTTGGGTGTGGCCGGGCAGCCCCAGCATTTT.

This clone was counted once. The rearrangement joins TRBV9 to TRBJ1-1; no firm D call. The germline V gene encodes CDR1 SGDLS and CDR2 YYNGEE. The CDR3 extends over 13 amino acids. V was cut by 0 bases and J by 5 bases, with 8 bases left in between. The CDR3 DNA sequence: TGTGCCAGCAGCGTAGGGTGGGAGACTGAAGCTTTCTTT. It translates to CASSVGWETEAFF. The complete variable domain, with remaining parts taken from reference TRBV9 and TRBJ1-1, reads DSGVTQTPKHLITATGQRVTLRCSPRSGDLSVYWYQQSLDQGLQFLIQYYNGEERAKGNILERFSAQQFPDLHSELNLSSLELGDSALYFCASSVGWETEAFFGQGTRLTVV.

This clone was seen once. V usage is TRBV6-5 and J usage is TRBJ2-3, with D possibly TRBD2 on 5 matching bases. The CDR3 runs to 13 residues. The germline CDR1 and CDR2 sequences are MNHEY and SVGAGI. Trimming cost V 7 bases and J 3 bases, with 11 bases left between them. CDR3 bases: TGTGCCAGCAAGAAGGGAGATACAGATACGCAGTATTTT. Its protein is CASKKGDTDTQYF.

The gene calls are TRBV5-8 and TRBJ1-5, with D unresolved. Trimming took 1 base from V and 6 from J, leaving 11 bases between them. Looked up from germline, CDR1 is SGHTS and CDR2 is YDEGEE. This CDR3 region has 14 residues. CDR3 DNA: TGTGCCAGCAGCTTGCGGCCAGGCCTTCAGCCCCAGCATTTT. This gives the protein CASSLRPGLQPQHF.